This entry lists 23 T cell receptor beta chains sequenced from one sample in a study of cytomegalovirus exposure and HLA in healthy donors. 60 Vbeta and 13 Jbeta primers were used in PCR. Method: immunoSEQ multiplex PCR; TCRdb's copy keeps in-frame clones and lacks some. The sample includes some 170,000 clones, roughly 82% seen only once; the top ten take approximately 1.4%. Sequencing was carried out using PBMCs. The source of these receptors is a girl between 10 and 17 years old in good health and CMV-seropositive.

V and J are TRBV7-2 and TRBJ2-3; 10 nucleotides align to TRBD2. V dropped 5 bases and J dropped 5; count of bases not matched to a gene: 7. The CDR3 spans 15 residues. The V gene's germline CDR1 is SGHTA and CDR2 FQGNSA. The DNA for the CDR3 is TGTGCCAGCAGCCGAGGGACTAGCGTTCAAGATACGCAGTATTTT. Translating gives CASSRGTSVQDTQYF. The whole variable domain, filled in from reference TRBV7-2 and TRBJ2-3, reads GAGVSQSPSNKVTEKGKDVELRCDPISGHTALYWYRQSLGQGLEFLIYFQGNSAPDKSGLPSDRFSAERTGGSVSTLTIQRTQQEDSAVYLCASSRGTSVQDTQYFGPGTRLTVL.

This sequence joins TRBV28 and TRBJ1-2; D might be TRBD1 (6 bases). Germline CDR1 is MDHEN and CDR2 is SYDVKM. V was shortened by 7 bases and J by 8 bases, with 26 bases between the two germline ends. CDR3 length: 16 residues. The CDR3, as DNA: TGTGCCAGCACCGATGGGGGGGCGAGCGGTATGTGGGGCTACACCTTC. The encoded protein is CASTDGGASGMWGYTF.

This chain links TRBV13 with TRBJ2-1; 7 bases are a match to TRBD1. Germline assignment: CDR1 PRHDT and CDR2 FYEKMQ (reference sequence). The V gene end was trimmed by 0 bases and the J gene end by 8 bases; junction bases not matched to a gene: 10. The CDR3 has 16 residues. CDR3 coding DNA: TGTGCCAGCAGCTTAGGATCGTCCAGGGGGAGAGATGAGCAGTTCTTC. Translating it yields CASSLGSSRGRDEQFF.

The chain is built from TRBV6-5 and TRBJ2-7; tentatively, D is TRBD2 (7 bases). Trimming removed 2 bases at V and 7 bases at J, with 15 bases between. This CDR3 contains 14 residues. CDR1 and CDR2 (germline): MNHEY, SVGAGI. The CDR3 reads CASSYAGAPREQYF. CDR3 bases: TGTGCCAGCAGTTACGCGGGGGCCCCTCGGGAGCAGTACTTC.

The chain has TRBV28 and TRBJ2-5; 9 positions match TRBD2. The junction had 6 bases not matched to a gene; V was cut back by 6 bases and J by 4 bases. The CDR3 runs 14 residues. Germline CDR1 and CDR2: MDHEN and SYDVKM. This CDR3 reads CASRAGGNSETQYF. The CDR3 bases are TGTGCCAGCAGAGCGGGAGGAAATTCAGAGACCCAGTACTTC. The full variable domain, in which reference TRBV28 and TRBJ2-5 provide the parts outside the CDR3, is DVKVTQSSRYLVKRTGEKVFLECVQDMDHENMFWYRQDPGLGLRLIYFSYDVKMKEKGDIPEGYSVSREKKERFSLILESASTNQTSMYLCASRAGGNSETQYFGPGTRLLVL.

This clone was detected only once. This chain connects TRBV28 to TRBJ1-3; 10 bases align to TRBD1. Germline values: CDR1 MDHEN, CDR2 SYDVKM. The CDR3 spans 16 residues. V lost 4 bases and J lost 1; bases outside the gene matches: 4. CDR3 nucleotide sequence: TGTGCCAGCAGTTCCCCGGGACAGGGGTCTGGAAACACCATATATTTT. Its protein product is CASSSPGQGSGNTIYF.

The chain is built from TRBV19 and TRBJ1-1; D possibly corresponds to TRBD1 (5 bases). V lost 7 bases to trimming and J lost 0 bases, with 21 bases between them. This CDR3 has 17 residues. Germline V gene data show CDR1 as LNHDA and CDR2 as SQIVND (reference sequence). The CDR3: CASKAGMGWVMNTEAFF. The CDR3 DNA reads TGTGCCAGTAAGGCAGGGATGGGATGGGTAATGAACACTGAAGCTTTCTTT.

The CDR3 spells CASSERQACTDTQYF. CDR3 nucleotides: TGTGCCAGCAGTGAACGTCAGGCCTGCACAGATACGCAGTATTTT. The V call is TRBV25-1, the J call TRBJ2-3; D remains ambiguous. Germline V gene sequence: CDR1 MGHDK, CDR2 SYGVNS. The CDR3 covers 15 residues. V was trimmed by 2 bases and J by 1 base, leaving 10 bases between them.

The chain carries TRBV25-1 and TRBJ1-2; weak D call: TRBD1 (6 bases). The CDR3 covers 15 residues. Trimming shortened V by 1 base and J by 5 bases, and 14 bases separated the two germline ends. Germline V gene data show CDR1 as MGHDK and CDR2 as SYGVNS. CDR3 coding DNA: TGTGCCAGCAGTGAATCACAGGGCAGTTGGTATGGCTACACCTTC. Protein: CASSESQGSWYGYTF.

The V gene is TRBV7-8, the J gene TRBJ2-2, with TRBD1 as a possible D gene (5 bases). Germline loops: CDR1 SGHVS, CDR2 FQNEAQ. The V and J ends lost 5 bases and 1 base respectively, with 14 bases between them. This CDR3 is 16 amino acids long. The DNA for the CDR3 is TGTGCCAGCAGCCAGGTTAGGGGCGGGAACACCGGGGAGCTGTTTTTT. It specifies CASSQVRGGNTGELFF.

V is TRBV7-2 and J is TRBJ1-5, with D maybe TRBD1 (5 bases). Germline V CDR1 and CDR2: SGHTA, FQGNSA. This CDR3 has 15 amino acids. Trimming took off 6 bases at V and 0 bases at J, with 12 bases between the two ends. The CDR3 loop reads CASSRAQGSNQPQHF. The CDR3 nucleotides are TGTGCCAGCAGTCGGGCTCAGGGTAGCAATCAGCCCCAGCATTTT.

The chain recombines TRBV7-3 with TRBJ2-7; 9 nucleotides match TRBD1. The CDR3 consists of 15 residues. The V gene's germline CDR1 is SGHTA and CDR2 FQGTGA. The V segment lost 5 bases and the J segment 1 base; nucleotides outside the gene matches: 6. CDR3 region: CASSRGQGPSYEQYF. CDR3 bases: TGTGCCAGCAGCAGGGGACAGGGACCTTCCTACGAGCAGTACTTC.

The chain links TRBV28 to TRBJ1-5, with 8 bases matching TRBD1. Trimming cost V 3 bases and J 4 bases; bases outside gene matches: 11. This CDR3 spans 17 amino acids. Germline V gives CDR1 MDHEN, CDR2 SYDVKM. CDR3 sequence: CASSLQGATFYNQPQHF. In nucleotides, the CDR3 is TGTGCCAGCAGTTTGCAGGGGGCGACTTTTTATAATCAGCCCCAGCATTTT.

This clone was observed a single time. The chain employs TRBV7-2 and TRBJ2-1; the match to TRBD2 covers 7 bases. CDR3 size: 16 residues. Trimming cost V 5 bases and J 0 bases; bases outside gene matches: 7. In germline, CDR1 is SGHTA, CDR2 FQGNSA. CDR3: CASSPTSDSSYNEQFF. CDR3 DNA: TGTGCCAGCAGCCCAACTAGCGATAGCTCCTACAATGAGCAGTTCTTC.

The J gene is TRBJ2-1, the V gene TRBV9; tentatively, D is TRBD2 (5 bases). The germline V and J ends were trimmed by 4 bases and 0 bases, with 11 bases remaining between them. This CDR3 region has 15 residues. Germline V gene sequence: CDR1 SGDLS, CDR2 YYNGEE. CDR3 residues: CASSREEYSYNEQFF. The CDR3, as DNA: TGTGCCAGCAGCCGGGAAGAATACTCCTACAATGAGCAGTTCTTC.

This clone was counted once. The V call is TRBV6-1, the J call TRBJ1-4, with unresolved D. The CDR3 runs 14 residues. Germline V gene sequence: CDR1 MNHNS, CDR2 SASEGT. V was shortened by 4 bases and J by 7 bases, with 13 bases between the two germline ends. For the CDR3, the DNA is TGTGCCAGCAGTGGCGCTCATAGAGCTGAAAAACTGTTTTTT. This codes for CASSGAHRAEKLFF.

This clone was counted a few times. The DNA for the CDR3 is TGTGCCAGCAGTGAAAGCCTAGGAGCCGGCTACACCTTC. This translates into CASSESLGAGYTF. V and J are TRBV2 and TRBJ1-2; D remains ambiguous. The length of the CDR3 is 13 residues. From germline, CDR1 is SNHLY and CDR2 FYNNEI. The V and J ends lost 2 bases and 8 bases respectively, with 12 bases between them. The full variable domain, in which reference TRBV2 and TRBJ1-2 provide the parts outside the CDR3, is EPEVTQTPSHQVTQMGQEVILRCVPISNHLYFYWYRQILGQKVEFLVSFYNNEISEKSEIFDDQFSVERPDGSNFTLKIRSTKLEDSAMYFCASSESLGAGYTFGSGTRLTVV.

In its sample, this clone was seen many times. The chain is built from TRBV6-4 and TRBJ1-1; D is possibly TRBD1 (6 bases). V was trimmed by 8 bases and J by 0 bases, leaving 13 bases between them. The CDR3 has 14 amino acids. Germline V lookup: CDR1 MRHNA, CDR2 SNTAGT. The CDR3: CASAPGGVNTEAFF. The CDR3 nucleotides are TGTGCCAGCGCTCCGGGGGGCGTGAACACTGAAGCTTTCTTT.

The chain has TRBV28 and TRBJ1-2, with 7 bases fitting TRBD1. Germline trimming cut 6 bases from V and 8 bases from J; bases unmatched to any gene: 9. The germline CDR1 and CDR2 sequences are MDHEN and SYDVKM. This CDR3 comprises 13 residues. CDR3 in DNA: TGTGCCAGCAGGCCGGACAGGAAGAAAGGCTACACCTTC. Its protein product is CASRPDRKKGYTF.

The chain joins TRBV6-5 to TRBJ1-2, with D possibly matching TRBD1 (6 bases). The CDR3 spans 13 residues. The V gene's germline CDR1 is MNHEY and CDR2 SVGAGI. V shed 5 bases and J shed 5 bases, with 12 bases lying between them. The CDR3 DNA reads as TGTGCCAGCAGTCGAGACAGGTTTTATGGCTACACCTTC. This gives the protein CASSRDRFYGYTF.

This chain links TRBV4-2 with TRBJ1-2, with D tentatively TRBD1 (6 bases). Germline V gene data show CDR1 as LGHNA and CDR2 as YNFKEQ. Between the trimmed V and J ends, which lost 1 base and 5 bases, there was a span of 11 bases. This CDR3 region has 14 residues. CDR3 in amino acids: CASSQAGAKYGYTF. The CDR3 DNA reads TGTGCCAGCAGCCAAGCAGGGGCGAAATATGGCTACACCTTC.

This clone has only one observation. The chain couples TRBV15 to TRBJ1-1, with 11 positions matching TRBD1. This CDR3 has 15 residues. V lost 6 bases, J lost 4 bases, and 7 bases stayed unmatched. Germline V CDR1 and CDR2: LNHNV, YYDKDF (reference sequence). The CDR3 region has the DNA TGTGCCACCAGTTGGGGGGGACAGGGGGGCACTGAAGCTTTCTTT. Protein: CATSWGGQGGTEAFF.

This clone appeared a few times. The rearrangement joins TRBV4-3 to TRBJ2-7, with 9 bases lining up with TRBD1. This CDR3 is 16 amino acids long. Germline V gene data show CDR1 as LGHNA and CDR2 as YSLEER. The trim removed 4 bases at V and 5 bases at J, leaving 12 bases unmatched. The CDR3 here is CASSPSEGQGVHEQYF. CDR3 bases: TGCGCCAGCAGCCCTTCCGAGGGACAGGGTGTCCACGAGCAGTACTTC.